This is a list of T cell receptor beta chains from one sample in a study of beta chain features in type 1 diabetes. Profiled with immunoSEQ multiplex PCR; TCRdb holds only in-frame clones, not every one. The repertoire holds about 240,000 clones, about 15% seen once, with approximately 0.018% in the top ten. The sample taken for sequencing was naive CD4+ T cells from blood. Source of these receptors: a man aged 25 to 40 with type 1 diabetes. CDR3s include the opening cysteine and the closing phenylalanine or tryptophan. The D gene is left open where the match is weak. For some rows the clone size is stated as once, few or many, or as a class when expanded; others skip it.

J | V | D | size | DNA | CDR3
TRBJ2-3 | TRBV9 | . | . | TGTGCCAGCAGCGTAGTCGGGAGCACAGATACGCAGTATTTT | CASSVVGSTDTQYF
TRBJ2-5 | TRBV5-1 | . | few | TGCGCCAGCAGCTTGGGACTAGAGGTAGAGACCCAGTACTTC | CASSLGLEVETQYF
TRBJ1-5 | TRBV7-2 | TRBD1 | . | TGTGCCAGCGATAGTGGGCGACAGGGTTGGAGTCAGCCCCAGCATTTT | CASDSGRQGWSQPQHF
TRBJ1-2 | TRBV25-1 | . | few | TGTGCCAGCAACAGGGAAGGCTATGGCTACACCTTC | CASNREGYGYTF
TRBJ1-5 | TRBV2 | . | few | TGTGCCAGCGGGGCTTTGCGAAATCAGCCCCAGCATTTT | CASGALRNQPQHF
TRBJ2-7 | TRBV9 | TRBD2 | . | TGTGCCAGCAGCGTAGGACTAGCGGGAAAATCCTACGAGCAGTACTTC | CASSVGLAGKSYEQYF
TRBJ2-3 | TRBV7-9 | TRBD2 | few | TGTGCCAGCAGCCTTACTAGCGGACTCACAGATACGCAGTATTTT | CASSLTSGLTDTQYF
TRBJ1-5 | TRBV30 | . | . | TGTGCCTGGAGTGTACAGGACAATCAGCCCCAGCATTTT | CAWSVQDNQPQHF
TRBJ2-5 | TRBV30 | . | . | TGTGCCCGGAGTAGTCAGGACCAAGAGACCCAGTACTTC | CARSSQDQETQYF
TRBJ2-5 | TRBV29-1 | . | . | TGCAGCGTTGAAGATAGTGGGCGGGCTCAAGAGACCCAGTACTTC | CSVEDSGRAQETQYF
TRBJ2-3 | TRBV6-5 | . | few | TGTGCCAGCAGGCGCGACAACACAGATACGCAGTATTTT | CASRRDNTDTQYF
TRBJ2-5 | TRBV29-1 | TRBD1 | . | TGCAGCGTGGACAGGGGTCCGCAAGAGACCCAGTACTTC | CSVDRGPQETQYF
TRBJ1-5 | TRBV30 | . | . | TGTGCCTGGAGTGTCGGCAGGGCACTCAGCAATCAGCCCCAGCATTTT | CAWSVGRALSNQPQHF
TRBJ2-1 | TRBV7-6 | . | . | TGTGCCAGCAGGGGGGCGGGCCTCTCCTACAATGAGCAGTTCTTC | CASRGAGLSYNEQFF
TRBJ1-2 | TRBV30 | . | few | TGTGCCTGGAGTGTACAGGGATCCGGTGGCTACACCTTC | CAWSVQGSGGYTF
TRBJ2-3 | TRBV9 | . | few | TGTGCCAGCAGCCGCGGGCGACAGGGCACAGATACGCAGTATTTT | CASSRGRQGTDTQYF
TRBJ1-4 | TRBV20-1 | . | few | TGCAGTGCCGGGGGTACTGAAAAACTGTTTTTT | CSAGGTEKLFF
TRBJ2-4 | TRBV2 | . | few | TGTGCCAGCAGTGAAGAGGGGGTAGCCAAAAACATTCAGTACTTC | CASSEEGVAKNIQYF
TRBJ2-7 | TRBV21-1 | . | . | TGTGCCAGCAGCAAGGGGTCTAGCGGGGGCCATTATACCTACGAGCAGTACTTC | CASSKGSSGGHYTYEQYF
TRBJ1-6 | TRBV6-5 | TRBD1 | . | TGTGCCAGCAGTTATACCAGGACAGGGAAAAATTCACCCCTCCACTTT | CASSYTRTGKNSPLHF
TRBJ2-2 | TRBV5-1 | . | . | TGCGCCAGCAGCCCACGGACATATGAGGCCGGGGAGCTGTTTTTT | CASSPRTYEAGELFF
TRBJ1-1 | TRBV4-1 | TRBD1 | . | TGCGCCAGCAGCCCGAGTCCCGGGACAGGGGGGGTCACTGAAGCTTTCTTT | CASSPSPGTGGVTEAFF
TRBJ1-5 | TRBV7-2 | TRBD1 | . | TGTGCCAGCAGCTCCCAGGGGGATAGCAATCAGCCCCAGCATTTT | CASSSQGDSNQPQHF
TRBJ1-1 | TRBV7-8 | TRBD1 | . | TGTGCCAGCAGCCCCCGACAGGGATTGAACACTGAAGCTTTCTTT | CASSPRQGLNTEAFF
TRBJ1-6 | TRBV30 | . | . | TGTGCCTGGAGGGGAGGGGGACATAATTCACCCCTCCACTTT | CAWRGGGHNSPLHF
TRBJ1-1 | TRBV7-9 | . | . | TGTGCCAGCAGAGGAAGACAGGACGCAGCTTTCTTT | CASRGRQDAAFF
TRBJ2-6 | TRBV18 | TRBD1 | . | TGTGCCAGCTCACTTTTCAGTGACAGGGGGATCCCTGGGGCCAACGTCCTGACTTTC | CASSLFSDRGIPGANVLTF
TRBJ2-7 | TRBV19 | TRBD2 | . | TGTGCCAGTAGTTCCCGGGGGGGCTACGAGCAGTACTTC | CASSSRGGYEQYF
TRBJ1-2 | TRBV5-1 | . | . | TGCGCCAGCAGCCCGCCAGGGGCAGGAGTCTATGGCTACACCTTC | CASSPPGAGVYGYTF
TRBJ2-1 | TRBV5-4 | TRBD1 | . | TGTGCCAGCAGCGCCACAGGGGGGTCTGCGGGAAATGAGCAGTTCTTC | CASSATGGSAGNEQFF
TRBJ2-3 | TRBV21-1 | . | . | TGTGCCAGCACCGAACACACAGATACGCAGTATTTT | CASTEHTDTQYF
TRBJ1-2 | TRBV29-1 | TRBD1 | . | TGCAGCGTTCAACAGGGGAAGGACAACTATGGCTACACCTTC | CSVQQGKDNYGYTF
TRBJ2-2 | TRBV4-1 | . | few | TGCGCCAGCAGCCAAGTGGGGCTAACGTCCGGGGAGCTGTTTTTT | CASSQVGLTSGELFF
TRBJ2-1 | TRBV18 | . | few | TGTGCCAGCTCACAGTACAGGACAGATGAGCAGTTCTTC | CASSQYRTDEQFF
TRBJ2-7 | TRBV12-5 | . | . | TGTGCTAGTGGCCAAAGGGACAAAGCCTACGAGCAGTACTTC | CASGQRDKAYEQYF
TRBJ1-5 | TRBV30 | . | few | TGTGCCTGGAGTGTGGGGGGGCTGAATCAGCCCCAGCATTTT | CAWSVGGLNQPQHF
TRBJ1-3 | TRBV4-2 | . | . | TGTGCCAGCAGCCGCGAACTGTCGGGAAACACCATATATTTT | CASSRELSGNTIYF
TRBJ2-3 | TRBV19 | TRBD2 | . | TGTGCCAGTAGTCCGGGGACTAGCAAAGAGGTGGATACGCAGTATTTT | CASSPGTSKEVDTQYF
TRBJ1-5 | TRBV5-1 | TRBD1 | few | TGCGCCAGCAGCTTGGAACCGGGACAGGGAAATCAGCCCCAGCATTTT | CASSLEPGQGNQPQHF
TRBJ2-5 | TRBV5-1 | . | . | TGCGCCAGCAGCCCCTTGCTCGGGATCGAGACCCAGTACTTC | CASSPLLGIETQYF
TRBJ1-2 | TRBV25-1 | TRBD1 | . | TGTGCCAGCACCCCATCAGGGGGCCGAGGCTACACCTTC | CASTPSGGRGYTF
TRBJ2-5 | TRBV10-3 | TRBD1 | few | TGTGCCACCGGCGGACAGGTAGAAGAGACCCAGTACTTC | CATGGQVEETQYF
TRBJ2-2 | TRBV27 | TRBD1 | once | TGTGCCAGCAGTTCGGACAGGGGAGACACCGGGGAGCTGTTTTTT | CASSSDRGDTGELFF